The 32 T cell receptor beta chains reported below all come from one sample, sequenced in a study of beta chain features in type 1 diabetes. What was sequenced were expressed TCRB transcripts, since all of the isolated RNA had been reverse transcribed. Generated by immunoSEQ multiplex PCR, the TCRdb table keeps only in-frame clones and is missing some. The sample lists more than 150,000 clones, about 12% seen once, with less than 0.7% in the top ten. Sample: central memory CD4+ T cells from blood. These receptors all stem from a woman aged 18-35 years in good health.

In this sample, this clone turned up a few times. The rearrangement links TRBV29-1 to TRBJ2-7, with 7 nucleotides matching TRBD1. The V gene's germline CDR1 is SQVTM and CDR2 ANQGSEA. The trim removed 3 bases at V and 3 bases at J, leaving 5 bases unmatched. This CDR3 is 13 amino acids long. The CDR3, as DNA: TGCAGCGTTGACAGTTCAGGGGGCTACGAGCAGTACTTC. Its translation is CSVDSSGGYEQYF.

This chain uses TRBV30 with TRBJ1-1; 7 nucleotides line up with TRBD1. There are 14 residues in the CDR3. CDR1 GTSNPN and CDR2 SVGIG come from the germline V gene (reference sequence). With 1 base clipped from V and 1 base from J, the junction kept 3 bases outside the gene matches. In DNA form, the CDR3 reads TGTGCCTGGAGTGGGGACAGTTCGAACACTGAAGCTTTCTTT. This translates into CAWSGDSSNTEAFF.

The CDR3 DNA sequence: TGTGCCAGCAAACTAGCGGGGAGCACAGATACGCAGTATTTT. It translates to CASKLAGSTDTQYF. The rearrangement uses TRBV6-5 and TRBJ2-3, with 10 bases fitting TRBD2. Unmatched junction bases numbered 1, after V lost 7 bases and J lost 0 bases. This CDR3 contains 14 residues. Germline CDR1 reads MNHEY; CDR2 reads SVGAGI.

This clone was found a few times. The genes are TRBV6-6 and TRBJ2-2; no clear D gene. Per the germline V gene, CDR1 is MNHNY and CDR2 is SVGAGI (reference sequence). The CDR3 has 14 residues. Trimming took off 2 bases at V and 5 bases at J, with 9 bases between the two ends. The CDR3 nucleotides are TGTGCCAGCAGTTACAGCGTGTGGACCGGGGAGCTGTTTTTT. Encoded protein: CASSYSVWTGELFF.

This clone has just a few counts. The genes are TRBV18 and TRBJ2-6; 7 bases are a match to TRBD1. V shed 6 bases and J 4 bases; nucleotides not matched to a gene: 3. CDR1 is KGHSH, CDR2 LQKENI, per germline. This CDR3 has 14 amino acids. This chain's CDR3 is CASSTGTGANVLTF. The CDR3 nucleotides are TGTGCCAGCTCGACAGGGACGGGGGCCAACGTCCTGACTTTC. The entire variable domain, with the rest obtained from reference TRBV18 and TRBJ2-6, is as follows: NAGVMQNPRHLVRRRGQEARLRCSPMKGHSHVYWYRQLPEEGLKFMVYLQKENIIDESGMPKERFSAEFPKEGPSILRIQQVVRGDSAAYFCASSTGTGANVLTFGAGSRLTVL.

V is TRBV28 and J is TRBJ1-5, with unresolved D. Germline CDR1 is MDHEN and CDR2 is SYDVKM. This CDR3 region has 12 residues. With 2 bases removed from V and 7 bases from J, the gap between germline ends came to 6 bases. For the CDR3, the DNA is TGTGCCAGCAGTTTAGGCGGACAGCCCCAGCATTTT. Protein product: CASSLGGQPQHF.

The genes are TRBV9 and TRBJ2-1; possibly TRBD2 for D (6 bases). Germline V gives CDR1 SGDLS, CDR2 YYNGEE. V shed 0 bases and J shed 2 bases, with 9 bases lying between them. The CDR3 covers 15 residues. Here the CDR3 DNA reads TGTGCCAGCAGCGTAGATAGCGGAACCTACAATGAGCAGTTCTTC. It yields the protein CASSVDSGTYNEQFF.

This clone was observed a handful of times. The V and J genes are TRBV27 and TRBJ2-1, with D tentatively TRBD2 (6 bases). Trimming shortened V by 10 bases and J by 4 bases, and 17 bases separated the two germline ends. CDR3 length: 14 amino acids. Germline-derived CDR1 and CDR2 are MNHEY and SMNVEV (reference sequence). The CDR3 coding sequence is TGTGCCACCCTGGGGGGTGGGGTTTACAATGAGCAGTTCTTC. Translation: CATLGGGVYNEQFF.

The sample holds a few counts of this clone. The chain uses TRBV11-1 and TRBJ2-5; TRBD1 aligns across 8 bases. The junction had 7 bases not matched to a gene; V was cut back by 2 bases and J by 5 bases. Germline-derived CDR1 and CDR2 are SGHAT and FQDESV (reference sequence). The CDR3 contains 15 residues. The CDR3 sequence: CASSLSQGAVETQYF. CDR3 nucleotide sequence: TGTGCCAGCAGCTTATCCCAGGGGGCAGTGGAGACCCAGTACTTC.

This chain connects TRBV30 to TRBJ2-1; 11 bases are shared with TRBD1. This CDR3 is 14 amino acids long. CDR1 and CDR2 from the germline V gene are GTSNPN and SVGIG (reference sequence). V lost 0 bases to trimming and J lost 8 bases; unmatched junction nucleotides: 3. The CDR3 sequence is CAWSVGQGADEQFF. CDR3 DNA: TGTGCCTGGAGTGTAGGACAGGGGGCCGATGAGCAGTTCTTC. The full variable domain, completed using reference TRBV30 and TRBJ2-1, is SQTIHQWPATLVQPVGSPLSLECTVEGTSNPNLYWYRQAAGRGLQLLFYSVGIGQISSEVPQNLSASRPQDRQFILSSKKLLLSDSGFYLCAWSVGQGADEQFFGPGTRLTVL.

The genes are TRBV6-5 and TRBJ2-7; TRBD1 matches at 8 bases. In germline, CDR1 is MNHEY, CDR2 SVGAGI. The CDR3 totals 14 residues. J was trimmed by 4 bases and V by 5 bases; bases with no gene match: 7. The CDR3 here is CASSDGQGAYEQYF. In DNA form, the CDR3 reads TGTGCCAGCAGTGACGGACAGGGAGCATACGAGCAGTACTTC.

This clone has only one observation. The chain recombines TRBV28 with TRBJ1-1, with 8 bases fitting TRBD1. V shed 4 bases, J shed 1 base, and the junction held 5 bases outside the gene matches. This CDR3 is 15 amino acids long. In germline, CDR1 is MDHEN, CDR2 SYDVKM. CDR3 DNA sequence: TGTGCCAGCAGTTCACACGGACAGGGGAACACTGAAGCTTTCTTT. This codes for CASSSHGQGNTEAFF.

V and J are TRBV4-3 and TRBJ1-5; D is possibly TRBD1 (5 bases). Germline V gives CDR1 LGHNA, CDR2 YSLEER. This CDR3 is 15 amino acids long. V dropped 1 base and J dropped 1 base, with 8 bases sitting between them. The CDR3 nucleotides are TGCGCCAGCAGCCAAGGGACACAGAGCAATCAGCCCCAGCATTTT. It codes for CASSQGTQSNQPQHF.

This clone was observed a few times. The chain combines TRBV7-9 with TRBJ2-1; TRBD1 aligns across 7 bases. J lost 8 bases, V lost 5 bases, and 12 bases had no gene match. Germline V CDR1 and CDR2: SEHNR, FQNEAQ (reference sequence). The CDR3 runs to 15 residues. The CDR3 loop reads CASSPDRVQTYEQFF. The CDR3 nucleotides read TGTGCCAGCAGCCCAGACAGGGTTCAGACTTATGAGCAGTTCTTC.

V is TRBV18 and J is TRBJ1-4; TRBD1 agrees at 12 bases. J lost 7 bases, V lost 3 bases, and 6 bases had no gene match. This CDR3 comprises 16 residues. Germline V lookup: CDR1 KGHSH, CDR2 LQKENI. In nucleotides, the CDR3 is TGTGCCAGCTCACCCGGCCCGGGACAGGGGGCTGAAAAACTGTTTTTT. It is translated as CASSPGPGQGAEKLFF.

This clone was found a few times. The rearrangement joins TRBV30 to TRBJ2-1, with TRBD2 matching 10 bases. V shed 5 bases, J shed 5 bases, and the junction held 6 bases outside the gene matches. Germline CDR1 is GTSNPN and CDR2 is SVGIG (reference sequence). The CDR3 is made up of 14 amino acids. CDR3 residues: CAWSSGRADNEQFF. CDR3 nucleotides: TGTGCCTGGTCCAGCGGGAGGGCCGACAATGAGCAGTTCTTC.

The rearrangement links TRBV19 to TRBJ1-1, with D possibly matching TRBD1 (6 bases). This CDR3 contains 16 residues. V was trimmed by 2 bases and J by 1 base, leaving 14 bases between them. Germline values: CDR1 LNHDA, CDR2 SQIVND (reference sequence). CDR3 loop: CASSIMAGAKNTEAFF. The CDR3 DNA reads as TGTGCCAGTAGTATAATGGCAGGGGCTAAGAACACTGAAGCTTTCTTT.

This clone was picked up a small number of times. The chain combines TRBV27 with TRBJ2-1; the D gene is possibly TRBD2 (5 bases). The germline V gene has CDR1 MNHEY and CDR2 SMNVEV (reference sequence). Trimming pared 9 bases from V and 6 bases from J, leaving 15 bases between. The CDR3 sequence is 13 residues long. CDR3 loop: CASTSRTLNEQFF. The CDR3 DNA reads as TGTGCCAGTACCTCGAGGACTCTCAATGAGCAGTTCTTC.

This sequence joins TRBV6-6 and TRBJ1-1; D ambiguous. The germline V gene has CDR1 MNHNY and CDR2 SVGAGI (reference sequence). This CDR3 is 12 amino acids long. The germline V and J ends were trimmed by 5 bases and 5 bases, with 9 bases remaining between them. The CDR3: CASSDRGTEAFF. The CDR3 bases are TGTGCCAGCAGTGATCGCGGGACTGAAGCTTTCTTT.

The gene calls are TRBV7-9 and TRBJ2-7; maybe TRBD2 (5 bases). The CDR3 loop spans 16 amino acids. CDR1 is SEHNR and CDR2 is FQNEAQ in the germline V gene (reference sequence). V was shortened by 1 base and J by 7 bases, with 20 bases between the two germline ends. As DNA, the CDR3 is TGTGCCAGCAGCTTAGGCGGTTTCGGACGAGGAGGTGAGCAGTACTTC. Protein product: CASSLGGFGRGGEQYF.

This clone has at least ten counts. CDR3 loop: CSVSGDSYEQYF. CDR3 in DNA: TGCAGCGTATCAGGGGACTCCTACGAGCAGTACTTC. The genes are TRBV29-1 and TRBJ2-7; the D gene is possibly TRBD1 (6 bases). Between the trimmed V and J ends, which lost 6 bases and 0 bases, there was a span of 9 bases. Per the germline V gene, CDR1 is SQVTM and CDR2 is ANQGSEA. The CDR3 loop spans 12 amino acids.

This clone was detected only a few times. The gene calls are TRBV28 and TRBJ2-3, with TRBD2 identical over 13 bases. With 5 bases clipped from V and 5 bases from J, the junction kept 7 bases outside the gene matches. Germline CDR1 and CDR2: MDHEN and SYDVKM. The CDR3 length is 16 residues. The CDR3 loop is CASSPATSGRLDTQYF. In nucleotides, the CDR3 is TGTGCCAGCAGTCCTGCGACTAGCGGGAGGTTAGATACGCAGTATTTT.

This clone was counted only a few times. The V gene is TRBV28, the J gene TRBJ2-7; tentatively, D is TRBD1 (5 bases). CDR3 size: 15 residues. Germline loops: CDR1 MDHEN, CDR2 SYDVKM. Trimming cost V 5 bases and J 0 bases, with 14 bases left between them. CDR3 sequence reads: CASSQRTGSSYEQYF. The CDR3 nucleotides are TGTGCCAGCAGTCAAAGAACAGGAAGCTCCTACGAGCAGTACTTC.

The chain has TRBV11-2 and TRBJ2-5, with a weak D call TRBD2 (6 bases). In germline, CDR1 is SGHAT, CDR2 FQNNGV. This CDR3 contains 15 residues. The V and J ends lost 4 bases and 3 bases respectively, with 15 bases between them. CDR3 protein: CASSSGEVRKETQYF. The CDR3 nucleotides are TGTGCCAGCAGCTCCGGGGAGGTCAGGAAAGAGACCCAGTACTTC.

This clone was detected only a few times. The gene calls are TRBV21-1 and TRBJ2-1; the table's TRBD2 call for D was not verified on the DNA. TRBV21-1 is a known pseudogene. CDR3 length equals 16 residues. CDR3 loop: CASSNPGRAVYNEQFF. The DNA for the CDR3 is TGTGCCAGCAGCAACCCCGGGAGGGCCGTATACAATGAGCAGTTCTTC.

V and J are TRBV29-1 and TRBJ2-1; unclear D gene. With 6 bases removed from V and 3 bases from J, the gap between germline ends came to 24 bases. This CDR3 spans 17 amino acids. Per the germline V gene, CDR1 is SQVTM and CDR2 is ANQGSEA. This chain's CDR3 is CSVSIPSHKSGYNEQFF. The CDR3 bases are TGCAGCGTGTCGATTCCCAGTCACAAGTCGGGCTACAATGAGCAGTTCTTC.

This clone was counted a few times. This sequence joins TRBV5-4 and TRBJ2-1; TRBD1 aligns across 12 bases. V lost 6 bases to trimming and J lost 11 bases; unmatched junction nucleotides: 12. The CDR3 extends over 15 amino acids. Germline V lookup: CDR1 SGHNT, CDR2 YYREEE (reference sequence). The CDR3 sequence is CASTVGQGAQSQQFF. CDR3 DNA: TGTGCCAGCACTGTGGGACAGGGGGCGCAGAGTCAGCAGTTCTTC.

This clone has a handful of counts. The rearrangement uses TRBV30 and TRBJ2-3; 8 bases map to TRBD2. CDR1 is GTSNPN, CDR2 SVGIG, per germline (reference sequence). This CDR3 is 14 amino acids long. The V gene end was trimmed by 0 bases and the J gene end by 6 bases; junction bases not matched to a gene: 5. CDR3 coding DNA: TGTGCCTGGAGTGTAGCTAGCGGGCCCGATACGCAGTATTTT. Translation gives CAWSVASGPDTQYF. Combining the CDR3 with reference TRBV30 and TRBJ2-3 gives the whole variable domain SQTIHQWPATLVQPVGSPLSLECTVEGTSNPNLYWYRQAAGRGLQLLFYSVGIGQISSEVPQNLSASRPQDRQFILSSKKLLLSDSGFYLCAWSVASGPDTQYFGPGTRLTVL.

The genes are TRBV18 and TRBJ2-2, with D tentatively TRBD1 (5 bases). V was cut by 5 bases and J by 0 bases, with 10 bases left in between. There are 15 residues in the CDR3. The germline gives CDR1 KGHSH, CDR2 LQKENI. CDR3 protein: CASSERGANTGELFF. The CDR3 DNA reads TGTGCCAGCTCAGAAAGGGGCGCGAACACCGGGGAGCTGTTTTTT.

This chain links TRBV18 with TRBJ2-1; tentatively, D is TRBD2 (7 bases). Germline CDR1 and CDR2: KGHSH and LQKENI. CDR3 size: 19 residues. V dropped 4 bases and J dropped 6 bases, with 28 bases sitting between them. The CDR3 reads CASSLSTFRGAIAFNEQFF. Written as DNA, the CDR3 is TGTGCCAGCTCACTATCCACTTTCCGGGGGGCGATCGCCTTCAATGAGCAGTTCTTC.

This clone occurred a few times. J is TRBJ2-2 and V is TRBV12-2; the table's D gene call, TRBD2, was not cross checked with the DNA. TRBV12-2 is annotated as a pseudogene. This CDR3 spans 16 amino acids. This CDR3 is CASRSRGIRETGELFF. The CDR3 nucleotides read TGTGCAAGTCGCTCCCGGGGGATTAGAGAAACCGGGGAGCTGTTTTTT.

V is TRBV13 and J is TRBJ2-3; 8 positions agree with TRBD2. This CDR3 contains 15 residues. Germline V CDR1 and CDR2: PRHDT, FYEKMQ (reference sequence). After removal of 4 bases from V and 5 bases from J, the junction contained 8 bases not matched to a gene. This CDR3 is CASSSPAGDQDTQYF. The CDR3 region has the DNA TGTGCCAGCAGCTCTCCAGCGGGAGATCAAGATACGCAGTATTTT.